This TCR beta chain was retrieved from a study of cytomegalovirus exposure and HLA in healthy donors. Study findings and constraints: In vitro assays verified that a few CMV-associated chains recognized CMV antigens specifically. A later look showed TCR association rates differing by HLA locus, highest for DRB1 and lowest for HLA-C.

PCR was performed using 60 Vbeta and 13 Jbeta primers. Methods used by the authors: It was a later analysis that counted 83 million or so unique TCR beta chains, of which some 9.9 million were shared. The method was immunoSEQ multiplex PCR; TCRdb's version includes in-frame clones alone and lacks a portion of them. That table is the source of V, J and clone size, and D and trimming were worked out from the DNA. This table has 200,000 to 250,000 clones, 65% to 85% appearing once. Note on this clone: Its specificity is unknown.

This CDR3 is built from 15 residues. Trimming removed 3 bases at V and 0 bases at J, with 8 bases between. Germline V CDR1 and CDR2: MDHEN, SYDVKM. This clonotype was obtained from a man younger than 40 in good health and CMV-seronegative. The chain is built from TRBV28 and TRBJ2-2, with no clear D. Sequencing used PBMCs. CDR3 in DNA: TGTGCCAGCAGTTTCACAGACGCGAACACCGGGGAGCTGTTTTTT. Its protein is CASSFTDANTGELFF.